The 30 T cell receptor beta chains in this list originate from one sample, sequenced in a study of blood T cells in healthy people across ages. Combining a sample-barcoded 5' primer with a J-beta primer mix, a second PCR ran for about 6 to 11 cycles. TCRdb analysed the 5' RACE reads with MiXCR anew, one entry per CDR3 protein. The data contain over 750,000 distinct CDR3 sequences, more than 20% of them singletons. The data were also submitted as part of a second study, on T cells of mothers and their children.

Sequencing was carried out using blood. The receptor set was obtained from a boy between 5 and 17 years old in good health.

This clonotype was counted a single time. The chain employs TRBV19 and TRBJ2-1; D may be TRBD1 (6 bases). CDR3 length: 15 residues. Trimming cost V 9 bases and J 3 bases, with 18 bases left between them. Germline V gives CDR1 LNHDA, CDR2 SQIVND (reference sequence). The DNA of the CDR3 is TGTGCCAGCTCGTACAGGGACCAGGGCTACAATGAGCAGTTCTTC. Its protein is CASSYRDQGYNEQFF.

This clonotype was counted between two and nine times. CDR3 coding DNA: TGCGCCAGCAGCCTCCAGGAGGGGACAGATACGCAGTATTTT. Translated, it gives CASSLQEGTDTQYF. The V and J genes are TRBV5-1 and TRBJ2-3; D may be TRBD2 (6 bases). The ends were cut back, 4 bases at V and 3 bases at J, with 12 bases in the middle. This CDR3 has 14 amino acids. The V gene's germline CDR1 is SGHRS and CDR2 YFSETQ. The full variable domain, with the rest looked up from reference TRBV5-1 and TRBJ2-3, is KAGVTQTPRYLIKTRGQQVTLSCSPISGHRSVSWYQQTPGQGLQFLFEYFSETQRNKGNFPGRFSGRQFSNSRSEMNVSTLELGDSALYLCASSLQEGTDTQYFGPGTRLTVL.

This clonotype was detected only once. The V and J genes are TRBV28 and TRBJ2-3; TRBD2 aligns across 8 bases. The germline CDR1 and CDR2 sequences are MDHEN and SYDVKM. V shed 10 bases and J 1 base; nucleotides not matched to a gene: 10. This CDR3 has 15 residues. The CDR3: CAITFRGGGTDTQYF. The CDR3 DNA follows: TGTGCCATCACATTCCGGGGGGGCGGCACAGATACGCAGTATTTT.

The rearrangement uses TRBV13 and TRBJ2-4; TRBD2 is a possible D gene (6 bases). Trimming removed 2 bases from V and 3 bases from J, with 11 bases in between. The CDR3 sequence is 15 residues long. Per germline, CDR1 PRHDT and CDR2 FYEKMQ (reference sequence). CDR3 amino acids: CASSLSREIKNIQYF. Here the CDR3 DNA reads TGTGCCAGCAGCTTAAGCCGGGAGATCAAAAACATTCAGTACTTC.

This chain uses TRBV6-1 with TRBJ2-5; 10 bases match TRBD1. Germline lookup yields CDR1 MNHNS and CDR2 SASEGT. CDR3 size: 16 residues. After removal of 3 bases from V and 7 bases from J, the junction contained 11 bases not matched to a gene. The CDR3 coding sequence is TGTGCCAGCAGTGACCCGACAGGGGGCCGTACGTGGACCCAGTACTTC. This sequence encodes CASSDPTGGRTWTQYF.

This clonotype was detected a few times. The chain has TRBV2 and TRBJ2-5; 7 nucleotides line up with TRBD2. The germline CDR1 and CDR2 sequences are SNHLY and FYNNEI. The CDR3 has 15 amino acids. With V trimmed by 6 bases and J by 2 bases, 9 bases remained unmatched. The CDR3 protein is CASSGEGLGQETQYF. CDR3 DNA sequence: TGTGCCAGCAGCGGGGAGGGGTTAGGACAAGAGACCCAGTACTTC.

This sequence joins TRBV14 and TRBJ2-5; 7 bases are shared with TRBD1. The end of the DNA fits TRBJ2-7 better, so the J call may be wrong. The CDR3 runs to 13 residues. From germline, CDR1 is SGHDN and CDR2 FVKESK. The CDR3 DNA reads TGTGCCAGCAGCCAAGTGTCAGGGGGCGAGCAGTACTTC. Protein product: CASSQVSGGEQYF.

This chain connects TRBV29-1 to TRBJ2-5; 10 nucleotides match TRBD1. CDR1 SQVTM and CDR2 ANQGSEA come from the germline V gene. Losses at the gene ends were 6 bases for V and 1 base for J; bases not matched to a gene: 2. The CDR3 spans 13 residues. In DNA form, the CDR3 reads TGCAGCGTGGGGACAGGGGTCCAAGAGACCCAGTACTTC. This gives the protein CSVGTGVQETQYF. Complete variable domain (other parts from reference TRBV29-1 and TRBJ2-5): SAVISQKPSRDICQRGTSLTIQCQVDSQVTMMFWYRQQPGQSLTLIATANQGSEATYESGFVIDKFPISRPNLTFSTLTVSNMSPEDSSIYLCSVGTGVQETQYFGPGTRLLVL.

The chain links TRBV4-1 to TRBJ2-5; D possibly corresponds to TRBD1 (5 bases). The assigned J gene may be wrong: the sequence end matches TRBJ2-7 better. The CDR3 is 14 amino acids. CDR1 MGHRA and CDR2 YSYEKL come from the germline V gene. The CDR3 spells CASSLDSRVYEQYF. CDR3 nucleotide sequence: TGCGCCAGCAGCCTAGATTCCAGGGTATACGAGCAGTACTTC.

The CDR3 reads CSVEGEGDGYTF. CDR3 DNA sequence: TGCAGCGTTGAAGGTGAGGGTGATGGCTACACCTTC. The chain recombines TRBV29-1 with TRBJ1-2; D not certain. This CDR3 comprises 12 residues. The germline CDR1 and CDR2 sequences are SQVTM and ANQGSEA. The V end lost 1 base, the J end lost 6 bases, and 9 bases lay between the germline ends.

This clonotype was seen a handful of times. The chain combines TRBV27 with TRBJ1-1, with D possibly being TRBD1 (5 bases). Trimming stripped 2 bases from V and 0 bases from J, with 10 bases between. This CDR3 is 15 amino acids long. Germline CDR1 MNHEY, CDR2 SMNVEV (reference sequence). This CDR3 is CASSLGWGMNTEAFF. The CDR3, as DNA: TGTGCCAGCAGTTTAGGTTGGGGGATGAACACTGAAGCTTTCTTT.

This clonotype was seen only a few times. CDR3 protein: CASSLYSWGTIYTGELFF. CDR3 in DNA: TGTGCCAGCAGTTTATATAGCTGGGGGACTATTTACACCGGGGAGCTGTTTTTT. This rearrangement joins TRBV28 to TRBJ2-2; TRBD2 matches 7 bases. V trimming: 1 base; J trimming: 3 bases; junction bases outside the gene matches: 11. In germline, CDR1 is MDHEN, CDR2 SYDVKM. This CDR3 spans 18 amino acids.

This clonotype was picked up a small number of times. The CDR3 coding sequence is TGTGCCAGCAGCCGCGGGACAGGGATCTACAATGAGCAGTTCTTC. Amino acids: CASSRGTGIYNEQFF. The rearrangement joins TRBV7-3 to TRBJ2-1; 9 bases are a match to TRBD1. V was pared by 5 bases and J by 3 bases, with 5 bases of the junction left unmatched. The CDR3 covers 15 residues. CDR1 and CDR2 (germline): SGHTA, FQGTGA.

In its sample, this clonotype was seen a few times. The J gene is TRBJ2-1, the V gene TRBV9; D gene uncertain. CDR1 is SGDLS and CDR2 is YYNGEE in the germline V gene. Deletions cut 3 bases from V and 6 bases from J, with 16 bases between. This CDR3 comprises 15 residues. The CDR3 is CASSELPQSSNEQFF. The CDR3 DNA sequence: TGTGCCAGCAGCGAACTCCCGCAATCTTCCAATGAGCAGTTCTTC.

The chain couples TRBV2 to TRBJ2-5; TRBD1 matches 7 bases. The junction had 3 bases not matched to a gene; V was cut back by 2 bases and J by 6 bases. The CDR3 is 13 residues long. CDR1 and CDR2 (germline): SNHLY, FYNNEI. The CDR3 DNA follows: TGTGCCAGCAGTGAATTGGGACAGAAGACCCAGTACTTC. As protein: CASSELGQKTQYF.

The chain couples TRBV5-1 to TRBJ2-7; 9 positions agree with TRBD1. J gave up 1 base and V 4 bases, and 9 bases lay outside the gene matches. CDR3 length: 16 residues. Germline CDR1 is SGHRS and CDR2 is YFSETQ. This CDR3 reads CASSETPGTGSYEQYF. The CDR3 DNA reads TGCGCCAGCAGCGAAACCCCCGGGACAGGGTCCTACGAGCAGTACTTC.

This clonotype was seen a handful of times. The CDR3 here is CSARGQRNTGELFF. CDR3 coding DNA: TGCAGTGCGCGGGGACAGAGAAACACCGGGGAGCTGTTTTTT. The chain joins TRBV20-1 to TRBJ2-2, with D perhaps matching TRBD1 (7 bases). Germline V gene lookup returns CDR1 DFQATT and CDR2 SNEGSKA (reference sequence). The CDR3 loop spans 14 amino acids. The ends were cut back, 6 bases at V and 2 bases at J, with 13 bases in the middle.

A few counts support this clonotype. The J gene is TRBJ1-1, the V gene TRBV28; D is uncertain. Germline V CDR1 and CDR2: MDHEN, SYDVKM. Trimming removed 7 bases at V and 1 base at J, with 13 bases between. This CDR3 spans 14 amino acids. CDR3 sequence (DNA): TGTGCCAGCACCCCCCCAGGCGGGAACACTGAAGCTTTCTTT. Translating gives CASTPPGGNTEAFF.

The chain employs TRBV27 and TRBJ2-7; 10 nucleotides align to TRBD1. The CDR3 is made up of 16 amino acids. Germline CDR1 reads MNHEY; CDR2 reads SMNVEV (reference sequence). V dropped 5 bases and J dropped 4; count of bases not matched to a gene: 11. In DNA, the CDR3 is TGTGCCAGCAGTCCTACGGGACAGGGGAACTATTACGAGCAGTACTTC. Translation gives CASSPTGQGNYYEQYF.

This clonotype came up a few times. The chain employs TRBV27 and TRBJ2-2, with 7 positions matching TRBD2. Trimming cost V 4 bases and J 2 bases; bases outside gene matches: 7. Germline-derived CDR1 and CDR2 are MNHEY and SMNVEV (reference sequence). The CDR3 loop spans 16 amino acids. CDR3 DNA: TGTGCCAGCAGTTATGGCGGGGGACCCAACACCGGGGAGCTGTTTTTT. This codes for CASSYGGGPNTGELFF.

The chain has TRBV3-1 and TRBJ2-1; weak D call: TRBD2 (6 bases). CDR3 length: 13 residues. Per the germline V gene, CDR1 is LGHDT and CDR2 is YNNKEL (reference sequence). Deletions cut 4 bases from V and 10 bases from J, with 14 bases between. The CDR3 region is CASSRGTAREQFF. The CDR3 nucleotides are TGTGCCAGCAGCCGCGGGACCGCGAGGGAGCAGTTCTTC.

A few counts support this clonotype. The chain joins TRBV5-1 to TRBJ1-3, with D maybe TRBD1 (5 bases). The V gene's germline CDR1 is SGHRS and CDR2 YFSETQ. Trimming removed 6 bases at V and 0 bases at J, with 10 bases between. This CDR3 is 14 amino acids long. The CDR3 loop reads CASKQVSSGNTIYF. CDR3 coding DNA: TGCGCCAGCAAACAGGTCAGCTCTGGAAACACCATATATTTT.

V is TRBV20-1 and J is TRBJ2-5; the match to TRBD2 covers 13 bases. The CDR3 loop spans 18 amino acids. The germline V gene has CDR1 DFQATT and CDR2 SNEGSKA (reference sequence). The junction had 12 bases not matched to a gene; V was cut back by 4 bases and J by 1 base. The CDR3 sequence is CSAKKTGLAGILQETQYF. CDR3 DNA: TGCAGTGCTAAGAAAACGGGACTAGCGGGGATACTCCAAGAGACCCAGTACTTC.

This clonotype appeared a few times. V is TRBV15 and J is TRBJ2-2, with 12 positions matching TRBD1. The germline CDR1 and CDR2 sequences are LNHNV and YYDKDF (reference sequence). CDR3 length equals 18 residues. J gave up 3 bases and V 5 bases, and 10 bases lay outside the gene matches. The CDR3 sequence: CATSEEPGQGAYTGELFF. CDR3 in DNA: TGTGCCACCAGCGAAGAGCCGGGACAGGGGGCTTACACCGGGGAGCTGTTTTTT.

Only a few counts were recorded for this clonotype. The J gene is TRBJ2-7, the V gene TRBV14; TRBD2 might be the D (6 bases). This CDR3 comprises 15 residues. Trimming removed 0 bases at V and 4 bases at J, with 13 bases between. Germline lookup yields CDR1 SGHDN and CDR2 FVKESK. CDR3 loop: CASSQDSTGVYEQYF. As DNA, the CDR3 is TGTGCCAGCAGCCAAGATAGCACGGGAGTTTACGAGCAGTACTTC.

In this sample, this clonotype turned up a few times. The rearrangement links TRBV20-1 to TRBJ1-1; D remains unclear. The CDR3 runs to 12 residues. Germline V lookup: CDR1 DFQATT, CDR2 SNEGSKA (reference sequence). V lost 5 bases to trimming and J lost 3 bases, with 10 bases between them. DNA of the CDR3: TGCAGTGCTCCCGACCGGGACACTGAAGCTTTCTTT. Translation gives CSAPDRDTEAFF.

The chain employs TRBV10-2 and TRBJ2-5, with D perhaps TRBD1 or TRBD2 (5 bases each). The J call is uncertain, as TRBJ2-7 better fits the DNA end. This CDR3 is built from 13 residues. The V gene's germline CDR1 is WSHSY and CDR2 SAAADI. The CDR3 is CASRGTAAYEQYF. The CDR3 nucleotides read TGCGCCAGCAGGGGGACGGCTGCCTACGAGCAGTACTTC.

This clonotype came up a few times. The chain combines TRBV7-9 with TRBJ2-5; 10 positions match TRBD2. This CDR3 is built from 15 residues. Germline lookup yields CDR1 SEHNR and CDR2 FQNEAQ (reference sequence). J was trimmed by 2 bases and V by 5 bases; bases with no gene match: 5. The chain's CDR3 is CASSAGTSDQETQYF. As DNA, the CDR3 is TGTGCCAGCAGCGCAGGGACTAGCGATCAAGAGACCCAGTACTTC.

This clonotype has only one observation. The V gene is TRBV2, the J gene TRBJ2-1; the match to TRBD1 covers 10 bases. The CDR3 contains 17 residues. CDR1 SNHLY and CDR2 FYNNEI come from the germline V gene. J lost 9 bases, V lost 3 bases, and 14 bases had no gene match. The CDR3: CASSDGWTGGVLTEQFF. Here the CDR3 DNA reads TGTGCCAGCAGTGACGGGTGGACAGGGGGGGTCCTAACTGAGCAGTTCTTC.

This clonotype came up a few times. The rearrangement links TRBV29-1 to TRBJ2-3; 7 bases align to TRBD2. With V trimmed by 3 bases and J by 4 bases, 7 bases remained unmatched. The germline gives CDR1 SQVTM, CDR2 ANQGSEA. This CDR3 comprises 14 residues. CDR3 nucleotides: TGCAGCGTTGATGGGAGGGCCTACGCAGATACGCAGTATTTT. It codes for CSVDGRAYADTQYF.